The 16 T cell receptor beta chains given below trace back to one sample, sequenced in a study of blood T cell repertoires in COVID-19. Profiling relied on immunoSEQ multiplex PCR, and the TCRdb table lists in-frame clones only, not all of them. The sample yields around 100,000 clones, 87% seen once. Specimen: peripheral blood. Receptor source: a man aged 50 or older with acute or convalescent COVID-19.

V gene TRBV28 combines with J gene TRBJ1-6, with TRBD1 as a possible D gene (5 bases). Trimming took off 6 bases at V and 9 bases at J, with 18 bases between the two ends. This CDR3 spans 15 amino acids. Germline CDR1 is MDHEN and CDR2 is SYDVKM. The DNA of the CDR3 is TGTGCCAGCAGCCCCTCCTGGGGGGAGGGTTCACCCCTCCACTTT. Translated, it gives CASSPSWGEGSPLHF.

V usage is TRBV2 and J usage is TRBJ1-2; D may be TRBD1 (5 bases). V gave up 6 bases and J gave up 1 base, with 18 bases separating them. Germline CDR1 SNHLY, CDR2 FYNNEI. The CDR3 spans 16 residues. CDR3 DNA: TGTGCCAGCAGCCTTATTTTGGGGCCGGGTAACTATGGCTACACCTTC. It is translated as CASSLILGPGNYGYTF.

This clone was counted only a few times. The J gene is TRBJ2-5, the V gene TRBV27, with TRBD1 matching over 9 bases. V lost 5 bases to trimming and J lost 7 bases; unmatched junction nucleotides: 8. Per germline, CDR1 MNHEY and CDR2 SMNVEV (reference sequence). The CDR3 runs to 14 residues. Here the CDR3 reads CASSALQGAGTQYF. The CDR3 DNA reads TGTGCCAGCAGTGCCCTACAGGGGGCGGGGACCCAGTACTTC.

By proportion, this clone is medium-sized (0.01 to 0.1%). The chain employs TRBV9 and TRBJ2-5; no clear D gene. Germline values: CDR1 SGDLS, CDR2 YYNGEE. The CDR3 totals 15 residues. V was shortened by 3 bases and J by 5 bases, with 17 bases between the two germline ends. The DNA for the CDR3 is TGTGCCAGCAGCGCCGGCATCCTGACCAGGGAGACCCAGTACTTC. Encoded protein: CASSAGILTRETQYF.

CDR3 sequence reads: CAWSVVPGGRRRGTEAFF. In DNA form, the CDR3 reads TGTGCCTGGAGTGTAGTTCCGGGTGGCCGTCGCCGGGGCACTGAAGCTTTCTTT. This chain joins TRBV30 and TRBJ1-1; D remains unclear. Between the trimmed V and J ends, which lost 0 bases and 4 bases, there was a span of 24 bases. Germline CDR1 is GTSNPN and CDR2 is SVGIG (reference sequence). The CDR3 totals 18 residues.

The V gene is TRBV11-3, the J gene TRBJ2-5; D is possibly TRBD1 (6 bases). This CDR3 spans 14 amino acids. Germline values: CDR1 SGHNT, CDR2 YENEEA. The V and J ends lost 7 bases and 5 bases respectively, with 17 bases between them. CDR3 coding DNA: TGTGCCAGCACCCAAGGCCAGGGGTGGGAGACCCAGTACTTC. Amino acid sequence: CASTQGQGWETQYF.

The gene calls are TRBV5-1 and TRBJ1-1, with 9 bases that match TRBD1. CDR3 size: 14 residues. The V segment lost 4 bases and the J segment 0 bases; nucleotides outside the gene matches: 1. Germline V gene sequence: CDR1 SGHRS, CDR2 YFSETQ. Here the CDR3 DNA reads TGCGCCAGCAGCGGGGACAGGGTGAACACTGAAGCTTTCTTT. Amino acid sequence: CASSGDRVNTEAFF.

The V and J genes are TRBV15 and TRBJ2-5; 8 nucleotides agree with TRBD2. CDR1 is LNHNV, CDR2 YYDKDF, per germline (reference sequence). The J segment lost 2 bases and the V segment lost 1 base, leaving 6 bases of the junction unmatched. The CDR3 is 16 amino acids. As DNA, the CDR3 is TGTGCCACCAGCAGAGCGAGCGGGAGTGATCAAGAGACCCAGTACTTC. This sequence encodes CATSRASGSDQETQYF.

CDR3 amino acids: CASKWGQGGVEQYF. CDR3 nucleotide sequence: TGTGCCAGCAAGTGGGGCCAAGGGGGGGTAGAGCAGTACTTC. This sequence joins TRBV6-5 and TRBJ2-7; D might be TRBD2 (7 bases). V was cut by 7 bases and J by 7 bases, with 20 bases left in between. This CDR3 has 14 residues. From germline, CDR1 is MNHEY and CDR2 SVGAGI.

V and J are TRBV7-8 and TRBJ1-2; 7 bases agree with TRBD1. This CDR3 contains 14 residues. The germline CDR1 and CDR2 sequences are SGHVS and FQNEAQ. V was clipped by 5 bases and J by 3 bases; unmatched bases: 6. CDR3 in amino acids: CASSAGQGDYGYTF. CDR3 in DNA: TGTGCCAGCAGCGCCGGGCAGGGGGACTATGGCTACACCTTC.

The chain joins TRBV11-2 to TRBJ2-3; 8 bases line up with TRBD2. The CDR3 has 15 residues. V trimming: 1 base; J trimming: 4 bases; junction bases outside the gene matches: 4. Per the germline V gene, CDR1 is SGHAT and CDR2 is FQNNGV. The CDR3 sequence: CASSLGGRNADTQYF. CDR3 sequence (DNA): TGTGCCAGCAGCTTAGGCGGGAGGAATGCAGATACGCAGTATTTT. The full variable domain, rest sourced from reference TRBV11-2 and TRBJ2-3, is EAGVAQSPRYKIIEKRQSVAFWCNPISGHATLYWYQQILGQGPKLLIQFQNNGVVDDSQLPKDRFSAERLKGVDSTLKIQPAKLEDSAVYLCASSLGGRNADTQYFGPGTRLTVL.

The chain is built from TRBV24-1 and TRBJ2-2; 9 nucleotides agree with TRBD1. The CDR3 contains 17 residues. Germline V gene lookup returns CDR1 KGHDR and CDR2 SFDVKD. J gave up 6 bases and V 2 bases, and 9 bases lay outside the gene matches. The DNA for the CDR3 is TGTGCCACCAGTGATTCTCCGGGACAGGGTTTTGCCGGGGAGCTGTTTTTT. It specifies CATSDSPGQGFAGELFF.

This clone was recorded only once. V gene TRBV4-2 combines with J gene TRBJ1-5; D possibly corresponds to TRBD1 (5 bases). The CDR3 is 17 residues long. Germline CDR1 is LGHNA and CDR2 is YNFKEQ. V lost 0 bases and J lost 2, with 14 bases in between. The CDR3 region is CASSQEKGYDGNQPQHF. CDR3 nucleotides: TGTGCCAGCAGCCAAGAGAAGGGGTACGATGGCAATCAGCCCCAGCATTTT.

DNA of the CDR3: TGCGCCAGCAGCTTGAGCAGCGGAACCTATAATTCACCCCTCCACTTT. Protein sequence: CASSLSSGTYNSPLHF. The chain is built from TRBV5-1 and TRBJ1-6; no clear D. The germline V gene has CDR1 SGHRS and CDR2 YFSETQ. The V end was cut by 1 base, the J end by 2 bases, with 10 bases between. The CDR3 totals 16 residues.

J is TRBJ2-2 and V is TRBV27; 8 bases agree with TRBD1. V lost 5 bases to trimming and J lost 6 bases; unmatched junction nucleotides: 5. There are 14 residues in the CDR3. In germline, CDR1 is MNHEY, CDR2 SMNVEV (reference sequence). The CDR3 is CASSPPGQAGELFF. In DNA, the CDR3 is TGTGCCAGCAGTCCTCCGGGACAGGCCGGGGAGCTGTTTTTT.

The chain joins TRBV4-1 to TRBJ2-1; TRBD2 aligns across 12 bases. The CDR3 length is 17 residues. Germline CDR1 and CDR2: MGHRA and YSYEKL. V shed 2 bases, J shed 0 bases, and the junction held 2 bases outside the gene matches. The CDR3 spells CASSQTTSGSSYNEQFF. CDR3 sequence (DNA): TGCGCCAGCAGCCAAACGACTAGCGGGAGCTCCTACAATGAGCAGTTCTTC.